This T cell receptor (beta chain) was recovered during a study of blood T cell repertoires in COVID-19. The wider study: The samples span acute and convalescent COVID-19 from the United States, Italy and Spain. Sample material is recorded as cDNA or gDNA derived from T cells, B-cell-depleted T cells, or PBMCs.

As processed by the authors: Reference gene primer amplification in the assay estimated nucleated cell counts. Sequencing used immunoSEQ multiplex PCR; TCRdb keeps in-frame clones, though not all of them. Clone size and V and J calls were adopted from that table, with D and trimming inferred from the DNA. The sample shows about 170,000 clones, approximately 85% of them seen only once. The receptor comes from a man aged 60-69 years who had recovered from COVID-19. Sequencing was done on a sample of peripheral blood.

CDR3 nucleotides: TGCGCCAGCAGCTTGGCAAATCAGCGCTTCAACTATGGCTACACCTTC. Protein product: CASSLANQRFNYGYTF. The rearrangement joins TRBV5-1 to TRBJ1-2; D not resolved. Germline V gene lookup returns CDR1 SGHRS and CDR2 YFSETQ. There are 16 residues in the CDR3. The V gene lost 0 bases and the J gene lost 2 bases, with 14 bases spanning the gap.